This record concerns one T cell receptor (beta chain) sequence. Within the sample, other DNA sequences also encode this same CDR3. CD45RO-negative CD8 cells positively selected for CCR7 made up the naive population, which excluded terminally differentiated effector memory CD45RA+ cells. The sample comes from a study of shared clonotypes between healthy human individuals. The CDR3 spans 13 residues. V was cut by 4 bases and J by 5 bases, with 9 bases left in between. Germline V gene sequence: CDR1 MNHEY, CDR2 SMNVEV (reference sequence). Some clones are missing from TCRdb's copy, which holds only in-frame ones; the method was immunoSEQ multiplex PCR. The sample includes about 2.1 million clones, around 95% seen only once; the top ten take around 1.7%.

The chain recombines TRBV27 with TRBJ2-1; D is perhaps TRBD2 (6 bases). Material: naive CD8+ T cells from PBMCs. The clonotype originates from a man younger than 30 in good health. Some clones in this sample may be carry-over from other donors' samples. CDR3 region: CASSYGTHNEQFF. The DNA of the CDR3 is TGTGCCAGCAGTTACGGGACTCACAATGAGCAGTTCTTC.